The present T cell receptor beta chain was sequenced within a study of OX40 agonist ivuxolimab in advanced cancers. Method: immunoSEQ multiplex PCR; TCRdb's copy keeps in-frame clones and lacks some. The table shows 12,000 or so clones, with around four fifths occurring only once. This CDR3 is 14 amino acids long. V gave up 6 bases and J gave up 6 bases; unmatched junction bases: 9. Germline lookup yields CDR1 SNHLY and CDR2 FYNNEI. The source material was CD4+ or CD8+ T cells sorted from blood, sampled in a trial of the OX40 agonist ivuxolimab. The rearrangement uses TRBV2 and TRBJ1-1, with 8 bases identical to TRBD1. The source of this sequence is an adult with an advanced solid tumor such as melanoma, head and neck, liver or kidney cancer. CDR3 protein: CASSLAWTGSEAFF. The DNA for the CDR3 is TGTGCCAGCAGCCTTGCCTGGACAGGGTCTGAAGCTTTCTTT.